Sequencing of this TCR beta chain was carried out in a study of T cell repertoires in cytomegalovirus infection. In this sample, this clonotype turned up many times. Antigen: not known. Study-wide findings and caveats: Cumulative public TCR beta family frequency identified CMV carriers with the relevant HLA.

TCRdb re-derived calls from the reads in MiXCR, one entry per CDR3 protein. The table records roughly 500,000 distinct CDR3 sequences, roughly 12% of them present only once. Sequenced material: PBMCs. The sequence was collected from a human donor in good health (CMV status not recorded). Some clones in this sample may be carry-over from other donors' samples.

The CDR3, as DNA: TGTGCCAGCAGCTTGGGGCAGGCTAGCACAGATACGCAGTATTTT. Protein product: CASSLGQASTDTQYF. V and J are TRBV5-4 and TRBJ2-3; D remains ambiguous. Germline CDR1 reads SGHNT; CDR2 reads YYREEE (reference sequence). Trimming took off 0 bases at V and 0 bases at J, with 8 bases between the two ends. The CDR3 loop spans 15 amino acids. Complete variable domain (other parts from reference TRBV5-4 and TRBJ2-3): ETGVTQSPTHLIKTRGQQVTLRCSSQSGHNTVSWYQQALGQGPQFIFQYYREEENGRGNFPPRFSGLQFPNYSSELNVNALELDDSALYLCASSLGQASTDTQYFGPGTRLTVL.